These T cell receptor beta chains were read from a single sample in a study of T cell responses to AZD1222 COVID-19 vaccine. Sequenced by immunoSEQ multiplex PCR; TCRdb stores in-frame clones only, minus some. The table shows roughly 81,000 clones, with 70% to 90% occurring only once. Source: peripheral blood, taken on day 0 of AZD1222 vaccination. Every receptor here comes from an adult in good health. Each CDR3 is given with its conserved first and last residue. The D gene is left open where the match is weak. A clone size is listed for some rows: how often the clone was seen (once, few, many), or a class if it is expanded.

CDR3 DNA: TGTGCCAGCAGCGTAGGTCCCCGGAAGGCGGGAAGCTCCTACAATGAGCAGTTCTTC
CDR3 protein: CASSVGPRKAGSSYNEQFF
J gene: TRBJ2-1
D gene: NA
V gene: TRBV9
clone size: few

CDR3 DNA: TGTGCCAGCAGCTTAGGCGCGCGGGTCTCTGGAAACACCATATATTTT
CDR3 protein: CASSLGARVSGNTIYF
J gene: TRBJ1-3
D gene: NA
V gene: TRBV7-2
clone size: NA

CDR3 DNA: TGTGCCAGCAGCCTTAGCGGGACCGGGGAGCTGTTTTTT
CDR3 protein: CASSLSGTGELFF
J gene: TRBJ2-2
D gene: TRBD2
V gene: TRBV7-6
clone size: NA

CDR3 DNA: TGTGCCACCAGTGAAGTAAAGGGACTAGCGGTAAACAATGAGCAGTTCTTC
CDR3 protein: CATSEVKGLAVNNEQFF
J gene: TRBJ2-1
D gene: TRBD2
V gene: TRBV24-1
clone size: NA

CDR3 DNA: TGTGCCAGCAGCACAGGGATCTCAGGATATGGCTACACCTTC
CDR3 protein: CASSTGISGYGYTF
J gene: TRBJ1-2
D gene: NA
V gene: TRBV6-2/TRBV6-3
clone size: NA

CDR3 DNA: TGTGCCAGCAGTTTACTGGCGGGAGGAAACACAGATACGCAGTATTTT
CDR3 protein: CASSLLAGGNTDTQYF
J gene: TRBJ2-3
D gene: TRBD2
V gene: TRBV28
clone size: NA

CDR3 DNA: TGTGCCAGCAGCCAAGTGGGGAACTATGGCTACACCTTC
CDR3 protein: CASSQVGNYGYTF
J gene: TRBJ1-2
D gene: NA
V gene: TRBV3-1/TRBV3-2
clone size: NA

CDR3 DNA: TGCGCCAGCAGCTTGCCGGGTTACAATGAGCAGTTCTTC
CDR3 protein: CASSLPGYNEQFF
J gene: TRBJ2-1
D gene: NA
V gene: TRBV5-1
clone size: NA

CDR3 DNA: TGTGCCTGGGGCGCCGGGACAGGCTATGGCTACACCTTC
CDR3 protein: CAWGAGTGYGYTF
J gene: TRBJ1-2
D gene: TRBD1
V gene: TRBV30
clone size: once

CDR3 DNA: TGTGCCTGGAGTGTAAAAGGGCAGGGAAACACTGAAGCTTTCTTT
CDR3 protein: CAWSVKGQGNTEAFF
J gene: TRBJ1-1
D gene: NA
V gene: TRBV30
clone size: few

CDR3 DNA: TGTGCCAGCAGCCTTCGTCTCAATGAGCAGTTCTTC
CDR3 protein: CASSLRLNEQFF
J gene: TRBJ2-1
D gene: NA
V gene: TRBV28
clone size: NA

CDR3 DNA: TGCGCCAGCAGCCAAGGCAGGTGGGACATTCAGTACTTC
CDR3 protein: CASSQGRWDIQYF
J gene: TRBJ2-4
D gene: NA
V gene: TRBV4-3
clone size: NA

CDR3 DNA: TGTGCCAGCAGCCGAACAGGCTTGGAGACCCAGTACTTC
CDR3 protein: CASSRTGLETQYF
J gene: TRBJ2-5
D gene: NA
V gene: TRBV6-5
clone size: NA

CDR3 DNA: TGTGCCAGCAGCCAAGGGCAGACGGGCTACGAGCAGTACTTC
CDR3 protein: CASSQGQTGYEQYF
J gene: TRBJ2-7
D gene: NA
V gene: TRBV4-2
clone size: once

CDR3 DNA: TGTGCCAGCAGTTCTACCCGGACGGGAGGCTACACCTTC
CDR3 protein: CASSSTRTGGYTF
J gene: TRBJ1-2
D gene: NA
V gene: TRBV27
clone size: NA

CDR3 DNA: TGTGCCAGCAGCTTAGTTAGCGAGCAGTACTTC
CDR3 protein: CASSLVSEQYF
J gene: TRBJ2-7
D gene: NA
V gene: TRBV7-9
clone size: few

CDR3 DNA: TGTGCCAGCAGCTCAACCTCCTACGAGCAGTACTTC
CDR3 protein: CASSSTSYEQYF
J gene: TRBJ2-7
D gene: NA
V gene: TRBV7-9
clone size: NA

CDR3 DNA: TGTGCCAGCTCACCCATGGACAGGGTGGTCTATGGCTACACCTTC
CDR3 protein: CASSPMDRVVYGYTF
J gene: TRBJ1-2
D gene: TRBD1
V gene: TRBV18
clone size: NA

CDR3 DNA: TGTGCCAGCAGTCGGGGAGGGACAGGGTCCTACGAGCAGTACTTC
CDR3 protein: CASSRGGTGSYEQYF
J gene: TRBJ2-7
D gene: TRBD1
V gene: TRBV2
clone size: NA

CDR3 DNA: TGTGCCAGCAGCTTAGTGTCGCCAGGGCTGAACACTGAAGCTTTCTTT
CDR3 protein: CASSLVSPGLNTEAFF
J gene: TRBJ1-1
D gene: NA
V gene: TRBV7-2
clone size: NA

CDR3 DNA: TGTGCCAGTAGTATGGGACAGGGGCTCGCGTCCTACGAGCAGTACTTC
CDR3 protein: CASSMGQGLASYEQYF
J gene: TRBJ2-7
D gene: TRBD1
V gene: TRBV19
clone size: NA

CDR3 DNA: TGTGCCAGCAGCGTAGGGGGGGAGAACACTGAAGCTTTCTTT
CDR3 protein: CASSVGGENTEAFF
J gene: TRBJ1-1
D gene: NA
V gene: TRBV9
clone size: NA

CDR3 DNA: TGTGCCAGCAGTGAAAGGGGCAGGGGCACTGAAGCTTTCTTT
CDR3 protein: CASSERGRGTEAFF
J gene: TRBJ1-1
D gene: NA
V gene: TRBV6-1
clone size: NA

CDR3 DNA: TGTGCCAGCAGTTCCCGCCCGGGACACCTTCAAAGCAATCAGCCCCAGCATTTT
CDR3 protein: CASSSRPGHLQSNQPQHF
J gene: TRBJ1-5
D gene: NA
V gene: TRBV6-2/TRBV6-3
clone size: NA

CDR3 DNA: TGTGCCAGCAACTTAGGAGGGGGATACGAGCAGTACTTC
CDR3 protein: CASNLGGGYEQYF
J gene: TRBJ2-7
D gene: NA
V gene: TRBV6-5
clone size: few

CDR3 DNA: TGTGCCAGCAGCATCGGACAGGGGGCTACAGATACGCAGTATTTT
CDR3 protein: CASSIGQGATDTQYF
J gene: TRBJ2-3
D gene: TRBD1
V gene: TRBV5-4
clone size: NA

CDR3 DNA: TGTGCCAGTAGTACTGGGACAGGCTTCTCTGGAAACACCATATATTTT
CDR3 protein: CASSTGTGFSGNTIYF
J gene: TRBJ1-3
D gene: TRBD1
V gene: TRBV19
clone size: NA

CDR3 DNA: TGTGCCAGCAGCTCTCAGGGGGCTAAAGGGGAGCCCCAGCATTTT
CDR3 protein: CASSSQGAKGEPQHF
J gene: TRBJ1-5
D gene: TRBD1
V gene: TRBV7-2
clone size: NA

CDR3 DNA: TGTGCCAGCAGTTACTCAAGGGACAGGGTCGAGCAGTACTTC
CDR3 protein: CASSYSRDRVEQYF
J gene: TRBJ2-7
D gene: TRBD1
V gene: TRBV6-2/TRBV6-3
clone size: NA

CDR3 DNA: TGTGCCAGTAGTAGAGGACAGACCAATCAGCCCCAGCATTTT
CDR3 protein: CASSRGQTNQPQHF
J gene: TRBJ1-5
D gene: NA
V gene: TRBV19
clone size: NA

CDR3 DNA: TGTGCCAGCTCAGCGGGGGGGGGCAAGACGAACACTGAAGCTTTCTTT
CDR3 protein: CASSAGGGKTNTEAFF
J gene: TRBJ1-1
D gene: NA
V gene: TRBV18
clone size: NA

CDR3 DNA: TGTGCCAGCAGCCAAGATGGGGACAGGGTGTACAATGAGCAGTTCTTC
CDR3 protein: CASSQDGDRVYNEQFF
J gene: TRBJ2-1
D gene: TRBD1
V gene: TRBV3-1/TRBV3-2
clone size: NA

CDR3 DNA: TGCGCCAGCAGCCAAGATTTTAGCCGTGATGAGCAGTTCTTC
CDR3 protein: CASSQDFSRDEQFF
J gene: TRBJ2-1
D gene: NA
V gene: TRBV4-3
clone size: once

CDR3 DNA: TGTGCCAGCAGCCAACATTATAGGACAGGGGTCACCTACGAGCAGTACTTC
CDR3 protein: CASSQHYRTGVTYEQYF
J gene: TRBJ2-7
D gene: TRBD1
V gene: TRBV7-9
clone size: NA

CDR3 DNA: TGTGCCATAGGACAGCCTTCTAACTATGGCTACACCTTC
CDR3 protein: CAIGQPSNYGYTF
J gene: TRBJ1-2
D gene: NA
V gene: TRBV28
clone size: NA

CDR3 DNA: TGTGCCAGCAGTTGGGGCAGTGATTACGAGCAGTACTTC
CDR3 protein: CASSWGSDYEQYF
J gene: TRBJ2-7
D gene: NA
V gene: TRBV27
clone size: NA

CDR3 DNA: TGTGCCAGCAGTTCCCGCGCCGAGAAGGGAAGGTACGAGCAGTACTTC
CDR3 protein: CASSSRAEKGRYEQYF
J gene: TRBJ2-7
D gene: NA
V gene: TRBV27
clone size: NA

CDR3 DNA: TGTGCCAGCAGCCCTAACGGTTTGGGCGGGGAGACCCAGTACTTC
CDR3 protein: CASSPNGLGGETQYF
J gene: TRBJ2-5
D gene: NA
V gene: TRBV11-2
clone size: NA

CDR3 DNA: TGTGCCAGCAGCTTCATTCCGGGACCAAATCAGCCCCAGCATTTT
CDR3 protein: CASSFIPGPNQPQHF
J gene: TRBJ1-5
D gene: NA
V gene: TRBV5-4
clone size: NA

CDR3 DNA: TGTGCCAGCGGGGCAGCCGGGGAGCTGTTTTTT
CDR3 protein: CASGAAGELFF
J gene: TRBJ2-2
D gene: NA
V gene: TRBV9
clone size: NA

CDR3 DNA: TGTGCCAGCAGTCCCGTCTACAATGAGCAGTTCTTC
CDR3 protein: CASSPVYNEQFF
J gene: TRBJ2-1
D gene: NA
V gene: TRBV12-3/TRBV12-4
clone size: NA

CDR3 DNA: TGCGCCAGCAGTCCGACTCGGGACTTCCAAGAGACCCAGTACTTC
CDR3 protein: CASSPTRDFQETQYF
J gene: TRBJ2-5
D gene: NA
V gene: TRBV4-1
clone size: NA

CDR3 DNA: TGTGCCAGCTCACCACTTTCTATTACAGGCGATGAGCAGTTCTTC
CDR3 protein: CASSPLSITGDEQFF
J gene: TRBJ2-1
D gene: NA
V gene: TRBV18
clone size: NA

CDR3 DNA: TGCGCCAGCAGCCAAGAAAAGGCGGATACAGATACGCAGTATTTT
CDR3 protein: CASSQEKADTDTQYF
J gene: TRBJ2-3
D gene: NA
V gene: TRBV4-3
clone size: NA

CDR3 DNA: TGTGCCAGCAGTCCTGACAGGGTGATCACCTACGAGCAGTACTTC
CDR3 protein: CASSPDRVITYEQYF
J gene: TRBJ2-7
D gene: TRBD1
V gene: TRBV2
clone size: NA

CDR3 DNA: TGTGCCAGCAGCGACGGGGGGAACACTGAAGCTTTCTTT
CDR3 protein: CASSDGGNTEAFF
J gene: TRBJ1-1
D gene: NA
V gene: TRBV6-5
clone size: NA

CDR3 DNA: TGTGCCAGCAGCCCGAGGGTAGGCGCTAGCGGGAGTTCCTACAATGAGCAGTTCTTC
CDR3 protein: CASSPRVGASGSSYNEQFF
J gene: TRBJ2-1
D gene: TRBD2
V gene: TRBV7-9
clone size: NA

CDR3 DNA: TGTGCCAGCAGTCGGAGGTCCCAGGGACCTGTAGAGACCCAGTACTTC
CDR3 protein: CASSRRSQGPVETQYF
J gene: TRBJ2-5
D gene: NA
V gene: TRBV28
clone size: NA

CDR3 DNA: TGTGCCAGCAGTTACTCTTACAGTAGCTCCTACGAGCAGTACTTC
CDR3 protein: CASSYSYSSSYEQYF
J gene: TRBJ2-7
D gene: NA
V gene: TRBV6-5
clone size: NA

CDR3 DNA: TGTGCCAGCAGTTATGGACAGGACGACACTGAAGCTTTCTTT
CDR3 protein: CASSYGQDDTEAFF
J gene: TRBJ1-1
D gene: TRBD1
V gene: TRBV28
clone size: few

CDR3 DNA: TGTGCCAGCAGCTCCCTACCGAGACTAGCGGCTATGGGCGAGCAGTACTTC
CDR3 protein: CASSSLPRLAAMGEQYF
J gene: TRBJ2-7
D gene: TRBD2
V gene: TRBV5-5
clone size: NA

CDR3 DNA: TGTGCCACCAGCAGACAGGGCCGGGACGAGCAGTACTTC
CDR3 protein: CATSRQGRDEQYF
J gene: TRBJ2-7
D gene: NA
V gene: TRBV15
clone size: NA

CDR3 DNA: TGTGCCAGCAGTGAAGGGCAGGGGGCATTGGTCGGGGAGCTGTTTTTT
CDR3 protein: CASSEGQGALVGELFF
J gene: TRBJ2-2
D gene: TRBD1
V gene: TRBV25-1
clone size: few

CDR3 DNA: TGTGCCAGCAGCTTTAACCGGGACAGTGGAAACACCATATATTTT
CDR3 protein: CASSFNRDSGNTIYF
J gene: TRBJ1-3
D gene: TRBD1
V gene: TRBV7-2
clone size: NA

CDR3 DNA: TGTGCCAGCAGCTTGGTTTCGCAGGTCGGCTGGGGTTATGGCTACACCTTC
CDR3 protein: CASSLVSQVGWGYGYTF
J gene: TRBJ1-2
D gene: NA
V gene: TRBV5-6
clone size: NA

CDR3 DNA: TGTGCCAGCAGCTCGGGACATCTGAAAGGTGAAGCTTTCTTT
CDR3 protein: CASSSGHLKGEAFF
J gene: TRBJ1-1
D gene: NA
V gene: TRBV7-3
clone size: NA

CDR3 DNA: TGTGCCAGCAGCCCCCGGGACAGAGACTACGAGCAGTACTTC
CDR3 protein: CASSPRDRDYEQYF
J gene: TRBJ2-7
D gene: TRBD1
V gene: TRBV7-9
clone size: NA

CDR3 DNA: TGTGCCAGCAGCTTTCTCGACAGGGGCACCTACGAGCAGTACTTC
CDR3 protein: CASSFLDRGTYEQYF
J gene: TRBJ2-7
D gene: TRBD1
V gene: TRBV13
clone size: NA

CDR3 DNA: TGTGCCAGCAGCTTGGGTAGAAGGGCTAGAGGAAACACCGGGGAGCTGTTTTTT
CDR3 protein: CASSLGRRARGNTGELFF
J gene: TRBJ2-2
D gene: NA
V gene: TRBV7-3
clone size: NA

CDR3 DNA: TGTGCCAGCAGTCTGAAGGAGTACACTGAAGCTTTCTTT
CDR3 protein: CASSLKEYTEAFF
J gene: TRBJ1-1
D gene: NA
V gene: TRBV6-5
clone size: NA